The 20 T cell receptor beta chains listed next were all sequenced from one sample in a study of T cell responses to AZD1222 COVID-19 vaccine. TCRdb's copy holds only in-frame clones and misses some; the assay was immunoSEQ multiplex PCR. The sample holds about 80,000 clones, roughly 88% seen once. This material consisted of peripheral blood, taken 28 days after the second AZD1222 dose. The receptor source for this set is an adult who received the AZD1222 COVID-19 vaccine.

The CDR3 loop reads CASSPPQRGDTEAFF. As DNA, the CDR3 is TGTGCCAGCTCACCACCGCAGAGGGGAGACACTGAAGCTTTCTTT. This chain joins TRBV18 and TRBJ1-1, with a tentative D call TRBD1 (5 bases). Germline V lookup: CDR1 KGHSH, CDR2 LQKENI. Trimming shortened V by 0 bases and J by 3 bases, and 11 bases separated the two germline ends. The CDR3 extends over 15 amino acids.

This chain joins TRBV7-2 and TRBJ2-7, with D perhaps matching TRBD1 (6 bases). Germline CDR1 SGHTA, CDR2 FQGNSA. The CDR3 contains 14 residues. V was pared by 5 bases and J by 3 bases, with 14 bases between. The CDR3 DNA reads as TGTGCCAGCAGCCCGCGACAGGCTGTCTACGAGCAGTACTTC. Amino acid sequence: CASSPRQAVYEQYF. Combining the CDR3 with reference TRBV7-2 and TRBJ2-7 gives the whole variable domain GAGVSQSPSNKVTEKGKDVELRCDPISGHTALYWYRQSLGQGLEFLIYFQGNSAPDKSGLPSDRFSAERTGGSVSTLTIQRTQQEDSAVYLCASSPRQAVYEQYFGPGTRLTVT.

The chain carries TRBV14 and TRBJ2-1, with TRBD1 identical over 8 bases. The CDR3 consists of 14 residues. V dropped 4 bases and J dropped 12; count of bases not matched to a gene: 11. Germline CDR1 and CDR2: SGHDN and FVKESK. CDR3 region: CASSLGRTGWSQFF. CDR3 bases: TGTGCCAGCAGCCTGGGCAGGACAGGGTGGTCGCAGTTCTTC.

The rearrangement joins TRBV4-2 to TRBJ2-7, with D uncertain. Germline lookup yields CDR1 LGHNA and CDR2 YNFKEQ. V gave up 4 bases and J gave up 0 bases, with 13 bases separating them. CDR3 length: 15 residues. The CDR3 here is CASSRDGAFSYEQYF. In nucleotides, the CDR3 is TGTGCCAGCAGCCGCGACGGTGCGTTCTCCTACGAGCAGTACTTC.

V usage is TRBV7-8 and J usage is TRBJ1-6; the match to TRBD1 covers 9 bases. The germline CDR1 and CDR2 sequences are SGHVS and FQNEAQ. The CDR3 extends over 16 amino acids. V was clipped by 1 base and J by 9 bases; unmatched bases: 7. The CDR3 loop reads CASSLVTGGAGSPLHF. CDR3 DNA sequence: TGTGCCAGCAGCTTAGTTACAGGGGGCGCTGGTTCACCCCTCCACTTT.

J is TRBJ2-1 and V is TRBV11-2; TRBD2 is a possible D gene (6 bases). Trimming removed 0 bases from V and 7 bases from J, with 13 bases in between. The CDR3 is 15 amino acids. Germline CDR1 is SGHAT and CDR2 is FQNNGV. The CDR3 nucleotides are TGTGCCAGCAGCTTAGATTTTGGGACTGCGAATGAGCAGTTCTTC. This encodes CASSLDFGTANEQFF.

This sequence joins TRBV10-3 and TRBJ2-1; 8 positions match TRBD2. The CDR3 is 15 residues long. Germline-derived CDR1 and CDR2 are ENHRY and SYGVKD. The V segment lost 2 bases and the J segment 5 bases; nucleotides outside the gene matches: 5. The CDR3 DNA reads as TGTGCCATCAGTGAGCGGAGCGGGAGTCACAATGAGCAGTTCTTC. This gives the protein CAISERSGSHNEQFF.

This clone has just a few counts. This chain uses TRBV5-1 with TRBJ1-6; a weak D match, TRBD1 (5 bases). The germline CDR1 and CDR2 sequences are SGHRS and YFSETQ. V was cut by 2 bases and J by 9 bases, with 21 bases left in between. The CDR3 is made up of 17 amino acids. The CDR3 sequence: CASSLFTGPQRGSPLHF. The CDR3 region has the DNA TGCGCCAGCAGCTTATTTACCGGGCCGCAGAGGGGTTCACCCCTCCACTTT.

The V call is TRBV19, the J call TRBJ1-3; D perhaps matches TRBD1 (6 bases). From germline, CDR1 is LNHDA and CDR2 SQIVND (reference sequence). This CDR3 has 13 residues. V was cut by 6 bases and J by 1 base, with 7 bases left in between. The CDR3 loop reads CASRDSSGNTIYF. CDR3 nucleotides: TGTGCCAGTAGGGACAGTTCTGGAAACACCATATATTTT.

V usage is TRBV27 and J usage is TRBJ2-7; 9 nucleotides line up with TRBD1. CDR3 length equals 15 residues. Trimming took 2 bases from V and 3 from J; bases not matched to a gene: 5. Germline assignment: CDR1 MNHEY and CDR2 SMNVEV (reference sequence). The CDR3 sequence: CASSLRQGVYYEQYF. CDR3 in DNA: TGTGCCAGCAGTTTAAGACAGGGGGTTTACTACGAGCAGTACTTC.

The V call is TRBV6-6, the J call TRBJ2-2; D is uncertain. Trimming stripped 6 bases from V and 4 bases from J, with 9 bases between. CDR1 is MNHNY, CDR2 SVGAGI, per germline (reference sequence). There are 13 residues in the CDR3. The CDR3 DNA is TGTGCCAGCAGCCGCGAAGGCACCGGGGAGCTGTTTTTT. This translates into CASSREGTGELFF.

The chain is built from TRBV12-3 or TRBV12-4 and TRBJ1-2; 7 bases are a match to TRBD1. V shed 5 bases and J 7 bases; nucleotides not matched to a gene: 1. The CDR3 sequence is 11 residues long. The CDR3 bases are TGTGCCAGCAGTAAGGGGGCTGGCTACACCTTC. This translates into CASSKGAGYTF.

The chain links TRBV21-1 to TRBJ1-2. TRBV21-1 corresponds to a pseudogene. The CDR3 spans 14 residues. This chain's CDR3 is CASSKRGSGDGYTF. The CDR3 DNA sequence: TGTGCCAGCAGCAAGAGGGGTAGTGGGGATGGCTACACCTTC.

The chain employs TRBV27 and TRBJ1-6; no firm D call. CDR1 and CDR2 from the germline V gene are MNHEY and SMNVEV (reference sequence). Trimming removed 2 bases from V and 3 bases from J, with 17 bases in between. This CDR3 region has 18 residues. The CDR3 DNA reads TGTGCCAGCAGTTTAAGGGTTTCCTACACAGACTATAATTCACCCCTCCACTTT. Its protein product is CASSLRVSYTDYNSPLHF.

The chain employs TRBV7-8 and TRBJ1-3, with D tentatively TRBD1 (5 bases). CDR1 is SGHVS and CDR2 is FQNEAQ in the germline V gene. Trimming cost V 3 bases and J 3 bases, with 12 bases left between them. The CDR3 runs to 15 residues. CDR3 DNA sequence: TGTGCCAGCAGCTTTTGGGGGGTCGGTGGAAACACCATATATTTT. Residues: CASSFWGVGGNTIYF.

The CDR3 DNA sequence: TGTGCCACCAGCAGAGATCGGAATTCACCCCTCCACTTT. Translating gives CATSRDRNSPLHF. This chain links TRBV15 with TRBJ1-6, with D uncertain. V dropped 0 bases and J dropped 7 bases, with 4 bases sitting between them. Looked up from germline, CDR1 is LNHNV and CDR2 is YYDKDF (reference sequence). The CDR3 has 13 residues.

The chain couples TRBV4-2 to TRBJ1-2; tentative D call: TRBD1 (5 bases). Germline assignment: CDR1 LGHNA and CDR2 YNFKEQ. The length of the CDR3 is 13 residues. V was pared by 1 base and J by 8 bases, with 11 bases between. The CDR3 is CASSQVQRDGYTF. The CDR3 DNA reads as TGTGCCAGCAGCCAAGTCCAACGGGACGGCTACACCTTC.

The CDR3 region is CASSQAGGVDEQFF. Here the CDR3 DNA reads TGTGCCAGCAGCCAGGCGGGGGGGGTAGATGAGCAGTTCTTC. The chain employs TRBV3-1 (or the pseudogene TRBV3-2) and TRBJ2-1, with 9 bases identical to TRBD2. CDR1 and CDR2 (germline): LGHDT, YNNKEL (reference sequence). The CDR3 sequence is 14 residues long. With 3 bases clipped from V and 8 bases from J, the junction kept 5 bases outside the gene matches.

This chain links TRBV3-1 (or the pseudogene TRBV3-2) with TRBJ1-2; D might be TRBD1 (6 bases). The CDR3 length is 14 residues. Germline V lookup: CDR1 LGHDT, CDR2 YNNKEL (reference sequence). V dropped 4 bases and J dropped 6 bases, with 15 bases sitting between them. CDR3 sequence: CASSRRQVVNGYTF. CDR3 in DNA: TGTGCCAGCAGCCGACGACAGGTAGTCAATGGCTACACCTTC.

The chain is built from TRBV28 and TRBJ1-2; D remains unclear. Per the germline V gene, CDR1 is MDHEN and CDR2 is SYDVKM. Trimming removed 3 bases at V and 4 bases at J, with 9 bases between. This CDR3 spans 13 amino acids. The CDR3 region is CASSFSGGYGYTF. Here the CDR3 DNA reads TGTGCCAGCAGTTTCTCCGGTGGCTATGGCTACACCTTC.